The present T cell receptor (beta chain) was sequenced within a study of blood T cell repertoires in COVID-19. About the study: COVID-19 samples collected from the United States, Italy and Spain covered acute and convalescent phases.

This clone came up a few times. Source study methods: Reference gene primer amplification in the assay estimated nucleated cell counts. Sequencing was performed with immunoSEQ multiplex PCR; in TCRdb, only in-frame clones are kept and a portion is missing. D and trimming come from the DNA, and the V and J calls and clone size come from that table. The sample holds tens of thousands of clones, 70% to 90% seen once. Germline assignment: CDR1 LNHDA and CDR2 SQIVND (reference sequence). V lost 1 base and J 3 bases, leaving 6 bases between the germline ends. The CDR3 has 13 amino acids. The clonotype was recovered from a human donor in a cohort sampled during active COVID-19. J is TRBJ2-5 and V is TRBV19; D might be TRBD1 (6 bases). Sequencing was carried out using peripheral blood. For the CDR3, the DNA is TGTGCCAGTAGTATAGGGACAGAAGAGACCCAGTACTTC. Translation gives CASSIGTEETQYF.